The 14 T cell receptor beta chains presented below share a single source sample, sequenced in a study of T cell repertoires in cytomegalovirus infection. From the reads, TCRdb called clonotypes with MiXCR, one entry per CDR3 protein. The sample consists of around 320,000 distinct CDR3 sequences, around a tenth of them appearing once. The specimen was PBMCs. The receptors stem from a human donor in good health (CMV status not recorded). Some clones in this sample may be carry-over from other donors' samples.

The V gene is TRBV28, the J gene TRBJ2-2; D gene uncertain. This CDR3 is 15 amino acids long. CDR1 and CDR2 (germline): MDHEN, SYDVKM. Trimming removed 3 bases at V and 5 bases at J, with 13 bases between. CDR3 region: CASSFFSTLTGELFF. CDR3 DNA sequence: TGTGCCAGCAGTTTCTTTAGCACCCTAACCGGGGAGCTGTTTTTT.

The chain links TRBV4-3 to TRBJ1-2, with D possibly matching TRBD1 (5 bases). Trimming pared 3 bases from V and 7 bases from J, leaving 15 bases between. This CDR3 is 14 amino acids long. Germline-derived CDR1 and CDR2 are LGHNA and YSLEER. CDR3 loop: CASSHIRGAGGYTF. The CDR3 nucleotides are TGCGCCAGCAGCCACATTCGCGGGGCGGGTGGCTACACCTTC.

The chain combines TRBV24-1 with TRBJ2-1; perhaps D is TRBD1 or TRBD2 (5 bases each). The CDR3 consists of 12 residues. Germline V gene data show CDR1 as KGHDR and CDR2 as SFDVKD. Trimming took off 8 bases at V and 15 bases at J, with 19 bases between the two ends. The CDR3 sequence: CATIGVSAQRFF. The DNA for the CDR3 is TGTGCCACCATAGGGGTTAGCGCTCAACGGTTCTTC.

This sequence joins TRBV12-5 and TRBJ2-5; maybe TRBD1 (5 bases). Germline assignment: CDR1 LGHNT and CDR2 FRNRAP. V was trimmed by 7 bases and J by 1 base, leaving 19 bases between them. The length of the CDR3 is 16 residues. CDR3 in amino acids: CASADQGRRLQETQYF. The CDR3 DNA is TGTGCTAGTGCCGATCAGGGTCGAAGGCTCCAAGAGACCCAGTACTTC.

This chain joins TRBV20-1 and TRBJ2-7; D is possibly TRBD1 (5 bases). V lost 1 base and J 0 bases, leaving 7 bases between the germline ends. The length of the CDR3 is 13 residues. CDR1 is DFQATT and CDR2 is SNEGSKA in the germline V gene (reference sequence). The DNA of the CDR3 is TGCAGTGCTAGAGGCAGGGCCTCCTACGAGCAGTACTTC. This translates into CSARGRASYEQYF.

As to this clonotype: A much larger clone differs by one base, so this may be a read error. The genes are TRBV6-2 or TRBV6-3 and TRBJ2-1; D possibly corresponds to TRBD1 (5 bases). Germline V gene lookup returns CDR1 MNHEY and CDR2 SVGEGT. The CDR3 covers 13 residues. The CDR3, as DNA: TGTGCCTGCAGTTACTCGACAGCAAATGAGCAGTTCTTC. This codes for CACSYSTANEQFF.

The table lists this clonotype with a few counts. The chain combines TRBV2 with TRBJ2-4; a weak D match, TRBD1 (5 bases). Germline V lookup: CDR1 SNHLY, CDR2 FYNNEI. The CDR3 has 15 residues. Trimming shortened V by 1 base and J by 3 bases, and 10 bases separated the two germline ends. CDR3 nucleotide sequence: TGTGCCAGCAGTGAAGATAGGGGTAGCAAAAACATTCAGTACTTC. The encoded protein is CASSEDRGSKNIQYF.

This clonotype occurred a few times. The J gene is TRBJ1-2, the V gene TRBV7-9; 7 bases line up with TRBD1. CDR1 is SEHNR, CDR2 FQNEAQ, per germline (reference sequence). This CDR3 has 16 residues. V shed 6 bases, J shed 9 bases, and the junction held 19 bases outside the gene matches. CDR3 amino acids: CASSQSPGQKAMSYTF. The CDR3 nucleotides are TGTGCCAGCAGTCAATCACCGGGACAGAAGGCTATGAGCTACACCTTC. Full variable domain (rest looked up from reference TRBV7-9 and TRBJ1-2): DTGVSQNPRHKITKRGQNVTFRCDPISEHNRLYWYRQTLGQGPEFLTYFQNEAQLEKSRLLSDRFSAERPKGSFSTLEIQRTEQGDSAMYLCASSQSPGQKAMSYTFGSGTRLTVV.

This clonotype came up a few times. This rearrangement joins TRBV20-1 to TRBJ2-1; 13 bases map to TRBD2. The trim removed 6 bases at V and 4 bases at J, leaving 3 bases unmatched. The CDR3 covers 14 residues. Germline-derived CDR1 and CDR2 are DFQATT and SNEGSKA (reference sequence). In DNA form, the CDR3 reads TGCAGTGCCGAACTAGCGGGGGGGTACAATGAGCAGTTCTTC. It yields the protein CSAELAGGYNEQFF.

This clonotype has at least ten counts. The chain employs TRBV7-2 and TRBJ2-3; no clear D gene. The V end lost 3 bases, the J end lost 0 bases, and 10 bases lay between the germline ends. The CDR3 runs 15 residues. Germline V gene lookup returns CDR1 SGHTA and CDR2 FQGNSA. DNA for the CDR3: TGTGCCAGCAGCTTCTGGGGTACTAGCACAGATACGCAGTATTTT. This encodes CASSFWGTSTDTQYF.

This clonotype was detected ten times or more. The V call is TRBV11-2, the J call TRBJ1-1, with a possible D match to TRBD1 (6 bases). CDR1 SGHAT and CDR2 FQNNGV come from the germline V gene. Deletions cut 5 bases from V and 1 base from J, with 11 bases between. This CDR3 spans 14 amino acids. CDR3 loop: CASSLRGTNTEAFF. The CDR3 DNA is TGTGCCAGCAGCCTCAGGGGAACGAACACTGAAGCTTTCTTT.

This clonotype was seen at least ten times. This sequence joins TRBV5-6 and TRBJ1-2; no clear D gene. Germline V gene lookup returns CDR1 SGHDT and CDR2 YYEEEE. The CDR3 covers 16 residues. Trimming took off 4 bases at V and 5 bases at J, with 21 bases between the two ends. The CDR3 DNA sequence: TGTGCCAGCAGCCGGGAAGGCTCACGGTTACGGTATGGCTACACCTTC. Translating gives CASSREGSRLRYGYTF.

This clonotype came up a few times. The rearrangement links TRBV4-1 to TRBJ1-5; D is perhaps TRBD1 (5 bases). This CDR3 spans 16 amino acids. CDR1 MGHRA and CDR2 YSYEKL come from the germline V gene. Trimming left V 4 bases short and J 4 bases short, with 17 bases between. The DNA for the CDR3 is TGCGCCAGCAGCCGAAGTGATGGTCCAGGGAATCAGCCCCAGCATTTT. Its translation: CASSRSDGPGNQPQHF.

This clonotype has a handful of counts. The CDR3 DNA reads TGTGCCAGCAGCTTTTTAACCGCGGGATGGGGTTCCTACAATGAGCAGTTCTTC. Translating gives CASSFLTAGWGSYNEQFF. The chain has TRBV7-9 and TRBJ2-1, with a possible D match to TRBD2 (6 bases). V lost 3 bases and J 1 base, leaving 19 bases between the germline ends. This CDR3 region has 18 residues. The V gene's germline CDR1 is SEHNR and CDR2 FQNEAQ (reference sequence).